A selection of T cell receptor beta chains follows, all from one sample in a study of shared clonotypes between healthy human individuals. Method: immunoSEQ multiplex PCR; TCRdb's copy keeps in-frame clones and lacks some. This sample carries approximately 2.3 million clones, 85% to 95% of them seen once, and the ten largest clones take 0.39%. Input material: naive CD4+ T cells from PBMCs. The receptors shown here come from a man younger than 35 in good health. Some clones in this sample may be carry-over from other donors' samples. CDR3s include the opening cysteine and the closing phenylalanine or tryptophan. A D gene is named only where the DNA matches it firmly. For some rows the clone size is stated as once, few or many, or as a class when expanded; others skip it.

TRBV5-1	.	TRBD1	TRBJ1-6	CASSRMGQDNNSPLHF	TGCGCCAGCAGCAGAATGGGACAGGACAATAATTCACCCCTCCACTTT
TRBV5-1	.	TRBD2	TRBJ2-3	CASSLAWVAGVITQYF	TGCGCCAGCAGCTTGGCATGGGTAGCGGGAGTGATCACGCAGTATTTT
TRBV5-1	.	.	TRBJ2-5	CASSSRSRQETQYF	TGCGCCAGCAGCTCTCGATCCCGACAGGAGACCCAGTACTTC
TRBV7-2	.	TRBD1	TRBJ1-5	CASRATGANQPQHF	TGTGCCAGCAGAGCGACAGGGGCGAATCAGCCCCAGCATTTT
TRBV7-9	.	TRBD1	TRBJ2-1	CASSPKPGQGLNEQFF	TGTGCCAGCAGCCCTAAACCGGGACAGGGGCTCAATGAGCAGTTCTTC
TRBV6-6	once	.	TRBJ1-2	CASRSDTHYGYTF	TGTGCCAGCAGGTCTGATACGCACTATGGCTACACCTTC
TRBV18	.	TRBD2	TRBJ2-5	CASSPTGLGLTQYF	TGTGCCAGCTCGCCCACTGGACTAGGTCTGACCCAGTACTTC
TRBV5-4	.	.	TRBJ1-3	CASSPGQPGNTIYF	TGTGCCAGCAGCCCCGGACAGCCTGGAAACACCATATATTTT
TRBV5-1	.	TRBD2	TRBJ2-7	CASSSPGLAGRTEQYF	TGCGCCAGCAGCTCGCCCGGACTAGCGGGAAGAACCGAGCAGTACTTC
TRBV6-5	.	TRBD2	TRBJ2-7	CASSYAREGPYEQYF	TGTGCCAGCAGTTACGCGCGGGAGGGTCCCTACGAGCAGTACTTC
TRBV9	.	.	TRBJ2-1	CASSVDGRGVGEQFF	TGTGCCAGCAGCGTAGACGGGAGAGGGGTGGGTGAGCAGTTCTTC
TRBV18	.	TRBD1	TRBJ1-2	CASSPGPTGAYGYTF	TGTGCCAGCTCACCAGGACCGACAGGGGCCTATGGCTACACCTTC
TRBV12-5	once	.	TRBJ2-7	CASGLRQFGEQYF	TGTGCTAGTGGTTTGCGGCAGTTCGGGGAGCAGTACTTC
TRBV5-1	.	.	TRBJ2-1	CASTPDGSGTYNEQFF	TGCGCCAGCACTCCTGATGGTAGTGGCACCTACAATGAGCAGTTCTTC
TRBV6-1	.	.	TRBJ1-2	CASSASEWTHGYTF	TGTGCCAGCAGTGCGAGCGAGTGGACTCATGGCTACACCTTC
TRBV2	.	.	TRBJ1-1	CVSKWNTEAFF	TGTGTCAGCAAATGGAACACTGAAGCTTTCTTT
TRBV7-8	once	TRBD1	TRBJ2-7	CASSFIPGQVSYEQYF	TGTGCCAGCAGTTTCATCCCGGGACAGGTCTCCTACGAGCAGTACTTC
TRBV9	.	TRBD1	TRBJ2-5	CASSVSHRGVGTYQETQYF	TGTGCCAGCAGTGTGTCCCACAGGGGGGTCGGGACGTACCAAGAGACCCAGTACTTC
TRBV10-2	.	TRBD2	TRBJ2-3	CASSSGRVTDTQYF	TGCGCCAGCAGTAGCGGGAGGGTTACAGATACGCAGTATTTT
TRBV29-1	.	.	TRBJ1-2	CSVVSPVSGGGYGYTF	TGCAGCGTTGTTTCCCCAGTTTCCGGGGGTGGCTATGGCTACACCTTC
TRBV11-2	.	.	TRBJ2-6	CASSLLGPSGANVLTF	TGTGCCAGCAGCTTACTCGGTCCGTCTGGGGCCAACGTCCTGACTTTC
TRBV9	.	.	TRBJ2-2	CASSVAQPGETGREGLFF	TGTGCCAGCAGCGTAGCCCAACCGGGAGAGACAGGGCGCGAGGGGCTGTTTTTT
TRBV5-1	.	.	TRBJ2-6	CASSPRDSLPGANVLTF	TGCGCCAGCAGCCCGAGAGACAGCCTCCCTGGGGCCAACGTCCTGACTTTC
TRBV7-2	.	.	TRBJ2-1	CASSPQSLEQFF	TGTGCCAGCAGCCCTCAGTCCCTTGAGCAGTTCTTC
TRBV27	.	.	TRBJ2-1	CASSSLIVGFLVREQFF	TGTGCCAGCAGTTCTTTAATAGTCGGGTTTCTTGTCCGGGAGCAGTTCTTC
TRBV10-1	.	TRBD2	TRBJ2-1	CASSDGASGSEQFF	TGCGCCAGCAGTGATGGGGCTAGCGGGAGCGAGCAGTTCTTC
TRBV28	.	.	TRBJ1-2	CASSLWATVYYGYTF	TGTGCCAGCAGTTTATGGGCGACAGTTTACTATGGCTACACCTTC
TRBV4-1	.	.	TRBJ1-5	CASSHHNQPQHF	TGCGCCAGCAGCCATCATAATCAGCCCCAGCATTTT
TRBV29-1	.	TRBD1	TRBJ2-7	CSVSAGGQGAREQYF	TGCAGCGTATCGGCCGGGGGACAGGGGGCTCGGGAGCAGTACTTC
TRBV4-1	.	.	TRBJ2-1	CASSQDTRRLYNEQFF	TGCGCCAGCAGCCAAGACACGCGGAGGCTCTACAATGAGCAGTTCTTC
TRBV2	.	TRBD1	TRBJ1-1	CASTRQGTLNTEAFF	TGTGCCAGCACCCGACAGGGGACCTTGAACACTGAAGCTTTCTTT
TRBV6-5	once	.	TRBJ2-7	CASSRTGTYEQYF	TGTGCCAGCAGCCGCACAGGGACCTACGAGCAGTACTTC
TRBV5-1	.	TRBD2	TRBJ2-2	CASTFETSGTHHLTGELFF	TGCGCCAGCACATTCGAGACTAGCGGGACCCACCACCTCACCGGGGAGCTGTTTTTT
TRBV4-1	.	.	TRBJ2-7	CASSHLGDYSYEQYF	TGCGCCAGCAGCCATTTGGGTGATTACTCCTACGAGCAGTACTTC
TRBV7-3	.	.	TRBJ2-5	CASSLIPAREGRGTQYF	TGTGCCAGCAGCTTAATTCCCGCCAGGGAGGGCAGGGGGACCCAGTACTTC
TRBV2	.	.	TRBJ1-1	CASSGTSVSTEAFF	TGTGCCAGCAGTGGGACGAGTGTTAGCACTGAAGCTTTCTTT
TRBV10-3	.	.	TRBJ1-2	CAISEPPGTYGYTF	TGTGCCATCAGTGAGCCACCAGGGACCTATGGCTACACCTTC
TRBV19	.	.	TRBJ2-1	CASSIVAGTEQFF	TGTGCCAGTAGTATAGTTGCCGGGACAGAGCAGTTCTTC
TRBV9	.	TRBD1	TRBJ1-2	CASSVLGQPYGYTF	TGTGCCAGCAGCGTCCTGGGACAGCCCTATGGCTACACCTTC
TRBV29-1	.	.	TRBJ2-7	CSALRGYEQYF	TGCAGCGCGTTACGCGGATACGAGCAGTACTTC
TRBV4-1	.	.	TRBJ2-5	CASSQGRVETQYF	TGCGCCAGCAGCCAAGGCAGGGTGGAGACCCAGTACTTC
TRBV10-3	.	TRBD1	TRBJ2-7	CAIGTGDYEQYF	TGTGCCATCGGGACAGGAGACTACGAGCAGTACTTC
TRBV6-5	.	TRBD2	TRBJ2-5	CASTRLGSGRGTQYF	TGTGCCAGCACCCGCTTGGGTAGCGGGAGAGGGACCCAGTACTTC
TRBV7-2	.	.	TRBJ2-2	CASTPLPNTGELFF	TGTGCCAGCACCCCCTTACCGAACACCGGGGAGCTGTTTTTT
TRBV4-1	.	.	TRBJ2-2	CASSRQLGQNTGELFF	TGCGCCAGCAGCCGACAGCTTGGACAGAACACCGGGGAGCTGTTTTTT
TRBV7-9	few	.	TRBJ2-5	CASSPSETQYF	TGTGCCAGCAGCCCCAGCGAGACCCAGTACTTC
TRBV29-1	.	.	TRBJ2-7	CSVEWSSSEQYF	TGCAGCGTTGAGTGGTCTAGCTCGGAGCAGTACTTC
TRBV9	once	TRBD2	TRBJ2-1	CASSVGGRGNEQFF	TGTGCCAGCAGCGTTGGCGGGAGAGGGAATGAGCAGTTCTTC
TRBV23-1	.	.	TRBJ2-5	CASGIRRHQETQYF	TGCGCCAGCGGAATCCGACGCCACCAAGAGACCCAGTACTTC
TRBV18	once	TRBD1	TRBJ1-1	CASQGAGGTEAFF	TGTGCCAGCCAAGGGGCAGGGGGGACTGAAGCTTTCTTT
TRBV28	.	.	TRBJ2-6	CASSVNTPGANVLTF	TGTGCCAGCAGTGTTAACACTCCTGGGGCCAACGTCCTGACTTTC
TRBV10-1	.	TRBD2	TRBJ2-7	CASSDSSGRARYEQYF	TGCGCCAGCAGTGACTCTAGCGGGAGGGCTCGCTACGAGCAGTACTTC
TRBV7-8	.	.	TRBJ1-2	CASSLSNLGGHGYTF	TGTGCCAGCAGCTTATCTAATTTGGGGGGACATGGCTACACCTTC
TRBV5-1	.	TRBD1	TRBJ1-2	CASSLLTGAYGYTF	TGCGCCAGCAGCTTACTGACAGGGGCCTATGGCTACACCTTC
TRBV18	.	TRBD2	TRBJ2-2	CASSQGLAGNTGELFF	TGTGCCAGCTCACAAGGACTAGCGGGAAACACCGGGGAGCTGTTTTTT
TRBV5-1	.	TRBD1	TRBJ2-2	CASSLARTGANTGELFF	TGCGCCAGCAGCTTGGCCAGGACAGGGGCGAACACCGGGGAGCTGTTTTTT
TRBV18	.	.	TRBJ1-4	CASSPIAAFWTEKATNEKLFF	TGTGCCAGCTCACCGATTGCGGCCTTTTGGACAGAAAAAGCAACTAATGAAAAACTGTTTTTT